This TCR beta chain was recovered during a study of vaccination effects on CD4 cells after COVID-19. The study's findings and limits: Clones of infection and vaccine origin contracted markedly late after vaccination.

Concerning this clone itself: What it recognizes is unknown.

TCRdb's table, derived via immunoSEQ multiplex PCR, lists solely in-frame clones and lacks some. The table shows about 41,000 clones, with 55% to 75% occurring only once. Sequencing was preceded by expansion of antigen-specific CD4+ T cells with viral peptide pools in the ViraFEST assay. Following 10 days of culture, CD4+ T cells were isolated. Vaccinated participants had no history of SARS-CoV-2 infection and tested negative for nucleocapsid antibodies. They grew around 2.2 million PBMC in each well, adding about 10 IU/ml IL-2 and 8 to 10 ug/ml peptides. Germline lookup yields CDR1 SGHTA and CDR2 FQGNSA. Trimming pared 1 base from V and 4 bases from J, leaving 9 bases between. CDR3 length: 14 amino acids.

The receptor was derived from a human donor who received a COVID-19 vaccine. The genes are TRBV7-2 and TRBJ2-3; no reliable D call. Material: CD4+ T cells from PBMCs cultured with HCoV-OC43 spike peptides, obtained before COVID-19 vaccination. The subset: HCoV-OC43 spike overlapping peptide pool stimulation. The CDR3 spells CASSLVRVPDTQYF. The CDR3 DNA sequence: TGTGCCAGCAGCTTAGTCCGGGTCCCAGATACGCAGTATTTT.